Below, 3 T cell receptor beta chains from the same sample are listed, as sequenced in a study of cytomegalovirus exposure and HLA in healthy donors. The PCR made use of 60 Vbeta and 13 Jbeta primers. The protocol was immunoSEQ multiplex PCR, while the TCRdb copy is restricted to in-frame clones and leaves out a portion. The specimen's table records about 96,000 clones. Material: PBMCs. The receptors shown here come from a woman in her twenties or thirties in good health and CMV-seronegative.

The rearrangement joins TRBV27 to TRBJ2-3; D gene ambiguous. There are 13 residues in the CDR3. The V gene's germline CDR1 is MNHEY and CDR2 SMNVEV (reference sequence). The V gene lost 0 bases and the J gene lost 5 bases, with 6 bases spanning the gap. CDR3 nucleotides: TGTGCCAGCAGTTTATCGCTCGGAGATACGCAGTATTTT. Its translation: CASSLSLGDTQYF.

The V gene is TRBV10-3, the J gene TRBJ1-4; 7 nucleotides align to TRBD1. V gave up 3 bases and J gave up 0 bases; unmatched junction bases: 7. Germline V gene sequence: CDR1 ENHRY, CDR2 SYGVKD. This CDR3 is 17 amino acids long. DNA for the CDR3: TGTGCCATCAGTGACCCTCAGGGGGAGGCAACTAATGAAAAACTGTTTTTT. It translates to CAISDPQGEATNEKLFF.

The V call is TRBV7-3, the J call TRBJ2-1, with D possibly TRBD2 on 6 matching bases. Trimming cost V 2 bases and J 7 bases, with 15 bases left between them. CDR1 and CDR2 from the germline V gene are SGHTA and FQGTGA. The CDR3 sequence is 15 residues long. The CDR3 loop is CASSLGGGGFNEQFF. CDR3 DNA: TGTGCCAGCAGCTTAGGAGGCGGAGGGTTTAATGAGCAGTTCTTC.